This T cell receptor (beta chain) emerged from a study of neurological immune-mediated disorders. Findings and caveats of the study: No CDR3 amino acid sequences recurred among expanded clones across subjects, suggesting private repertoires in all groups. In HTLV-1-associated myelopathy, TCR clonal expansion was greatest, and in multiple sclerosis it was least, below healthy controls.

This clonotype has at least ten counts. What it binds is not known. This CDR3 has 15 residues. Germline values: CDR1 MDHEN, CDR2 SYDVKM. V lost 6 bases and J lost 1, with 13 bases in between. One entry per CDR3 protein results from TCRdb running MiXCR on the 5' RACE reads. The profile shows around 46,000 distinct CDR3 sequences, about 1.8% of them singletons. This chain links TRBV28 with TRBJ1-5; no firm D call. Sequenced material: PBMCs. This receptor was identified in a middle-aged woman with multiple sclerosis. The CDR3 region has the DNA TGTGCCAGCAGCTCGCCCTACGGGAGCAATCAGCCCCAGCATTTT. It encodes CASSSPYGSNQPQHF.